The 2 T cell receptor beta chains in this list originate from one sample, sequenced in a study of human thymus T cells. The source of the thymus tissue was resections taken during corrective heart surgery. The repertoire was sequenced with immunoSEQ multiplex PCR; TCRdb's copy has only in-frame clones and lacks some. The sample has 120,000 or so clones, around 94% seen once. The specimen was thymus tissue. The receptors were gathered from a boy younger than two with a congenital heart defect but otherwise immunologically healthy.

The chain carries TRBV29-1 and TRBJ1-2, with unresolved D. Trimming removed 3 bases from V and 13 bases from J, with 15 bases in between. The CDR3 length is 11 residues. CDR1 and CDR2 (germline): SQVTM, ANQGSEA. CDR3 protein: CSVDGSPDSTF. CDR3 nucleotide sequence: TGCAGCGTTGACGGTTCCCCAGATTCCACCTTC.

This chain joins TRBV30 and TRBJ2-7, with a possible D match to TRBD1 (5 bases). Trimming removed 6 bases from V and 3 bases from J, with 15 bases in between. Germline V CDR1 and CDR2: GTSNPN, SVGIG (reference sequence). The CDR3 runs 13 residues. Here the CDR3 DNA reads TGTGCCTGCGGAAGGGGCTTCGTCTACGAGCAGTACTTC. Protein sequence: CACGRGFVYEQYF.